These T cell receptor beta chains were read from a single sample in a study of T cells in Graves' hyperthyroidism and ophthalmopathy. Via MiXCR, TCRdb re-called the multiplex PCR reads, giving one row per CDR3 protein. There are some 510,000 distinct CDR3 sequences in the sample; more than 20% occur only once, and about 26% lies in the top ten. Sequencing input: blood. Every receptor here comes from a man aged 18 to 30 with Graves' hyperthyroidism. Each CDR3 is given with its conserved first and last residue. The order of the fields is clone size, J gene, V gene, D gene, CDR3 DNA, CDR3 protein. A D gene is named only where the DNA matches it firmly. Clone size is given for some rows only: seen once, a few or many times, or a class if the clone is expanded.

>.|TRBJ2-7|TRBV6-1|TRBD2
TGTGCCAGCACGTGGACTAGCGGGAACTACGAGCAGTACTTC
CASTWTSGNYEQYF
>few|TRBJ2-7|TRBV20-1|.
TGCAGTGGACAGGCCGACTCCTACGAGCAGTACTTC
CSGQADSYEQYF
>many|TRBJ1-1|TRBV28|.
TGTGCCAGCAGTTTGTTCCAACTTCGCGAGAGTGAAGCTTTCTTT
CASSLFQLRESEAFF
>many|TRBJ2-5|TRBV20-1|TRBD1
TGCAGTGTCCCGACAGGGGGTAGTGGGTACTTC
CSVPTGGSGYF
>many|TRBJ1-5|TRBV12-3/TRBV12-4|.
TGTGCCAGCAGTTTTAGCTGGGGTCTACAGCCCCAGCATTTT
CASSFSWGLQPQHF
>many|TRBJ2-5|TRBV7-6|.
TGTGCCAGCAGCCCTCCGGTGGGGGGGGGCCGGGAGACCCAGTACTTC
CASSPPVGGGRETQYF
>.|TRBJ2-7|TRBV29-1|TRBD2
TGCAGCGTTTGGACTAGCGTGTCCTACGAGCAGTACTTC
CSVWTSVSYEQYF
>many|TRBJ1-2|TRBV29-1|.
TGCAGCGTTGGAACGGGGGGTTGGAACTATGGCTACACCTTC
CSVGTGGWNYGYTF
>.|TRBJ2-5|TRBV12-5|TRBD1
TGTGCTAGTGGTTTGGGAACAGGGGGCTACCAAGAGACCCAGTACTTC
CASGLGTGGYQETQYF
>few|TRBJ1-2|TRBV28|.
TGTGCCAGCAGTTTACCGACCTTTAGGGGGACGGGCCGGGCCTATGGCTACACCTTC
CASSLPTFRGTGRAYGYTF
>.|TRBJ2-7|TRBV6-1|.
TGTGCCACCACGGCGGGGCGGTTGTTGGACGAGCAGTACTTC
CATTAGRLLDEQYF
>.|TRBJ2-3|TRBV2|TRBD2
TGTGCCAGCAATACCCTAGCGGGGGTCACAGATACGCAGTATTTT
CASNTLAGVTDTQYF
>many|TRBJ1-1|TRBV12-3/TRBV12-4|.
TGTGCCAGCAGCTTGTACACTGAAGCTTTCTTT
CASSLYTEAFF
>.|TRBJ2-7|TRBV13|.
TGTGCCAGCAGTTCCATGGGGCAGGGCTCCTACGAGCAGTACTTC
CASSSMGQGSYEQYF
>few|TRBJ2-4|TRBV6-1|.
TGTGCCAGCAGTGAAGTGAGGAGAACGTACTTC
CASSEVRRTYF
>many|TRBJ2-7|TRBV4-1|.
TGCGCCAGCAGCCACAGGACAGACTACGAGCAGTACTTC
CASSHRTDYEQYF
>few|TRBJ2-5|TRBV5-1|TRBD1
TGCGCCAGCAGCTTGGTTCCAGGGGGCAGGAAAGAGACCCAGTACTTC
CASSLVPGGRKETQYF
>few|TRBJ2-5|TRBV6-1|.
TGTGCCAGCACCAACCCCGACCAAGAGACCCAGTACTTC
CASTNPDQETQYF
>many|TRBJ2-5|TRBV7-3|.
TGTGCCAGCAGCTTCCCGGAGGCGGTTGGGCTGGAGACCCAGTACTTC
CASSFPEAVGLETQYF
>many|TRBJ1-2|TRBV6-2/TRBV6-3|TRBD1
TGTGCCAGCGTACGGGACAGGGGAAACGGCTACACCTTC
CASVRDRGNGYTF
>many|TRBJ1-1|TRBV7-2|TRBD1
TGTGCAAACGACAGGGTTGACACTGAAGCTTTCTTT
CANDRVDTEAFF
>.|TRBJ2-2|TRBV11-1|TRBD2
TGTGCCAGCAGCGGTCGACTAGCGGGGGCCCGGGGGGAGCTGTTTTTT
CASSGRLAGARGELFF
>.|TRBJ2-7|TRBV6-1|TRBD2
TGTGCCAGCAGTGATACTTGGACTAGCGGGGTCCCCTACGAGCAGTACTTC
CASSDTWTSGVPYEQYF
>few|TRBJ1-2|TRBV4-1|.
TGCGCCAGCAGCCAAGGGGGCGGTGGCTACACCTTC
CASSQGGGGYTF
>.|TRBJ2-7|TRBV2|.
TGTGCCAGCAGTGCGGCCTTCCTTATCGAGCGGTACTTC
CASSAAFLIERYF
>many|TRBJ2-7|TRBV28|TRBD1
TGTGCCATAGGTGGACAGGGTTACGAGCAGTACTTC
CAIGGQGYEQYF
>many|TRBJ2-7|TRBV5-6|TRBD2
TGTGCCAGCAGCTTGATCGGGAGCGGGGACGAGCAGTACTTC
CASSLIGSGDEQYF
>many|TRBJ1-1|TRBV5-6|.
TGTGCCAGCAGCTTGGACTGGGACCCGAACACTGAAGCTTTCTTT
CASSLDWDPNTEAFF